The 17 T cell receptor beta chains given below trace back to one sample, sequenced in a study of blood T cell repertoires in COVID-19. TCRdb's copy holds only in-frame clones and misses some; the assay was immunoSEQ multiplex PCR. The sample has a few hundred thousand clones, roughly nine tenths seen once. The sample taken for sequencing was PBMCs or T cells enriched from blood (not recorded which). The receptors were sampled from a woman aged 55 to 70 who had recovered from COVID-19.

The V gene is TRBV6-2 or TRBV6-3, the J gene TRBJ1-5; tentative D call: TRBD1 (6 bases). The CDR3 consists of 16 residues. Germline lookup yields CDR1 MNHEY and CDR2 SVGEGT. Trimming took 4 bases from V and 4 from J, leaving 17 bases between them. The CDR3 sequence is CASSSLGGLRNQPQHF. CDR3 in DNA: TGTGCCAGCAGTTCCCTGGGGGGGCTTAGGAATCAGCCCCAGCATTTT.

The chain is built from TRBV13 and TRBJ1-4; tentative D call: TRBD1 (6 bases). There are 16 residues in the CDR3. V was cut by 0 bases and J by 4 bases, with 12 bases left in between. Looked up from germline, CDR1 is PRHDT and CDR2 is FYEKMQ (reference sequence). In DNA, the CDR3 is TGTGCCAGCAGCTTAGGTACGACAGGCCTTAATGAAAAACTGTTTTTT. Its translation: CASSLGTTGLNEKLFF.

The rearrangement uses TRBV6-1 and TRBJ1-2, with D hard to call. Trimming took 1 base from V and 4 from J, leaving 10 bases between them. Germline V gene lookup returns CDR1 MNHNS and CDR2 SASEGT. The CDR3 totals 14 residues. CDR3 in DNA: TGTGCCAGCAGTGAAGGTTGGCAGGTCTATGGCTACACCTTC. Translating gives CASSEGWQVYGYTF.

The chain recombines TRBV10-2 with TRBJ1-5; a weak D match, TRBD1 (6 bases). The germline V gene has CDR1 WSHSY and CDR2 SAAADI. The CDR3 has 15 residues. V lost 5 bases and J lost 5, with 16 bases in between. CDR3 sequence: CASSRQGQFDQPQHF. CDR3 coding DNA: TGCGCCAGCAGTCGGCAGGGACAATTTGATCAGCCCCAGCATTTT.

V is TRBV19 and J is TRBJ2-3; 14 nucleotides agree with TRBD2. V lost 5 bases and J lost 1; bases outside the gene matches: 14. The CDR3 has 20 amino acids. Germline V gives CDR1 LNHDA, CDR2 SQIVND (reference sequence). CDR3 in DNA: TGTGCCAGTAGTCTACTTCCCGGGACTAGCGGGGGACCCGGCACAGATACGCAGTATTTT. This encodes CASSLLPGTSGGPGTDTQYF.

The chain combines TRBV4-1 with TRBJ2-7, with 8 bases fitting TRBD2. CDR3 length equals 16 residues. CDR1 is MGHRA, CDR2 YSYEKL, per germline. V lost 1 base and J lost 1; bases outside the gene matches: 6. Here the CDR3 DNA reads TGCGCCAGCAGCCAAGTAACAGCTAGCGGGTCCTACGAGCAGTACTTC. Protein product: CASSQVTASGSYEQYF.

V usage is TRBV27 and J usage is TRBJ1-6; TRBD1 agrees at 7 bases. The V segment lost 5 bases and the J segment 7 bases; nucleotides outside the gene matches: 5. The germline V gene encodes CDR1 MNHEY and CDR2 SMNVEV (reference sequence). This CDR3 has 14 residues. The DNA of the CDR3 is TGTGCCAGCAGTCCCCGACAGGGAAATTCACCCCTCCACTTT. It is translated as CASSPRQGNSPLHF.

V and J are TRBV7-6 and TRBJ2-1; 7 bases are a match to TRBD2. The CDR3 loop spans 16 amino acids. Trimming took 3 bases from V and 0 from J; bases not matched to a gene: 5. Germline V gene sequence: CDR1 SGHVS, CDR2 FNYEAQ. The CDR3 DNA sequence: TGTGCCAGCAGCTTCCCGCGCGGGGGCTCCTACAATGAGCAGTTCTTC. Protein sequence: CASSFPRGGSYNEQFF. Full variable domain (remainder filled in from reference TRBV7-6 and TRBJ2-1): GAGVSQSPRYKVTKRGQDVALRCDPISGHVSLYWYRQALGQGPEFLTYFNYEAQQDKSGLPNDRFSAERPEGSISTLTIQRTEQRDSAMYRCASSFPRGGSYNEQFFGPGTRLTVL.

V and J are TRBV2 and TRBJ1-1; no reliable D call. This CDR3 contains 14 residues. Per germline, CDR1 SNHLY and CDR2 FYNNEI. V was trimmed by 4 bases and J by 0 bases, leaving 9 bases between them. The CDR3: CASSGEGMNTEAFF. The CDR3 DNA sequence: TGTGCCAGCAGTGGAGAGGGCATGAACACTGAAGCTTTCTTT.

This clone was seen a handful of times. The chain joins TRBV5-1 to TRBJ1-6; 7 bases are shared with TRBD1. CDR1 is SGHRS and CDR2 is YFSETQ in the germline V gene. The CDR3 covers 15 residues. Unmatched junction bases numbered 8, after V lost 2 bases and J lost 9 bases. CDR3 in DNA: TGCGCCAGCAGCTTTGAGGGGGCGTCCTCTTCACCCCTCCACTTT. This encodes CASSFEGASSSPLHF.

This clone has more than one count but fewer than ten. The chain couples TRBV7-2 to TRBJ1-2; TRBD1 might be the D (6 bases). This CDR3 contains 16 residues. Germline V gene lookup returns CDR1 SGHTA and CDR2 FQGNSA. V dropped 4 bases and J dropped 4 bases, with 19 bases sitting between them. CDR3 protein: CASSSSRTDRGYGYTF. The CDR3 bases are TGTGCCAGCAGCTCCTCCAGGACGGACAGAGGCTATGGCTACACCTTC.

This clone was picked up a small number of times. The chain carries TRBV19 and TRBJ1-5, with 8 bases lining up with TRBD1. This CDR3 is 16 amino acids long. J lost 4 bases, V lost 7 bases, and 12 bases had no gene match. Germline CDR1 reads LNHDA; CDR2 reads SQIVND (reference sequence). CDR3: CASTSLDTGGNQPQHF. CDR3 nucleotide sequence: TGTGCCAGTACCTCACTCGATACAGGGGGTAATCAGCCCCAGCATTTT. The whole variable domain, filled in from reference TRBV19 and TRBJ1-5, reads DGGITQSPKYLFRKEGQNVTLSCEQNLNHDAMYWYRQDPGQGLRLIYYSQIVNDFQKGDIAEGYSVSREKKESFPLTVTSAQKNPTAFYLCASTSLDTGGNQPQHFGDGTRLSIL.

The V call is TRBV18, the J call TRBJ2-1, with D maybe TRBD2 (6 bases). V was clipped by 3 bases and J by 10 bases, with 16 bases between them. The CDR3 covers 14 residues. The V gene's germline CDR1 is KGHSH and CDR2 LQKENI. CDR3 protein: CASSPLPGDVEQFF. CDR3 in DNA: TGTGCCAGCTCACCCCTACCGGGGGATGTAGAGCAGTTCTTC.

The chain joins TRBV27 to TRBJ1-3, with D tentatively TRBD1 (5 bases). The CDR3 covers 15 residues. CDR1 MNHEY and CDR2 SMNVEV come from the germline V gene (reference sequence). The V gene lost 1 base and the J gene lost 4 bases, with 11 bases spanning the gap. CDR3 sequence (DNA): TGTGCCAGCAGTTTATGGGGGGGTTCCGGAAACACCATATATTTT. Protein sequence: CASSLWGGSGNTIYF.

This clone was seen only a few times. The rearrangement links TRBV10-3 to TRBJ1-1; D is undetermined. Germline values: CDR1 ENHRY, CDR2 SYGVKD. Deletions cut 8 bases from V and 1 base from J, with 11 bases between. This CDR3 is built from 13 residues. The CDR3 region has the DNA TGTGCCATCCGGACTAAACAGAACACTGAAGCTTTCTTT. Protein product: CAIRTKQNTEAFF.

The rearrangement uses TRBV25-1 and TRBJ2-5, with 11 bases lining up with TRBD2. J was trimmed by 5 bases and V by 5 bases; bases with no gene match: 10. Germline lookup yields CDR1 MGHDK and CDR2 SYGVNS. The CDR3 is 16 amino acids. CDR3 protein: CASSQGSGGASETQYF. CDR3 sequence (DNA): TGTGCCAGCAGTCAGGGTAGCGGGGGGGCCAGTGAGACCCAGTACTTC.

The chain combines TRBV5-1 with TRBJ1-2; 9 bases match TRBD1. J was trimmed by 3 bases and V by 4 bases; bases with no gene match: 10. From germline, CDR1 is SGHRS and CDR2 YFSETQ. This CDR3 comprises 16 residues. The CDR3 here is CASSQLGTGTYYGYTF. The CDR3 region has the DNA TGCGCCAGCAGCCAACTAGGGACAGGGACGTACTATGGCTACACCTTC.